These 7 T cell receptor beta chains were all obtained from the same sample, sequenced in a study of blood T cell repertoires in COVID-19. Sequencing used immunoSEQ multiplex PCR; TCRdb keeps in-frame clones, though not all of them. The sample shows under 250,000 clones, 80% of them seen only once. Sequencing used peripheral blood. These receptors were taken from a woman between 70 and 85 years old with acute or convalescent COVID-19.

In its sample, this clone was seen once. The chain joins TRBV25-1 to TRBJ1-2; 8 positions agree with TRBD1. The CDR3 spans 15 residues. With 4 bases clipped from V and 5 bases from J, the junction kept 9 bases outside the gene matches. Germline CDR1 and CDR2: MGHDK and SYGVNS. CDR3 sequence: CASSALGTGGYGYTF. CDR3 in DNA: TGTGCCAGCAGTGCGCTAGGGACAGGAGGATATGGCTACACCTTC.

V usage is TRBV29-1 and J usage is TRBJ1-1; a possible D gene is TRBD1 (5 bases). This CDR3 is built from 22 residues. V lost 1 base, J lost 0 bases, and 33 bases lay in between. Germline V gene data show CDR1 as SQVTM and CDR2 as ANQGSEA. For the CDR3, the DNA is TGCAGCGTTGAAGTATTCCTCAAAGGACATACAGCTGGGGTAGCCATGAACACTGAAGCTTTCTTT. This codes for CSVEVFLKGHTAGVAMNTEAFF.

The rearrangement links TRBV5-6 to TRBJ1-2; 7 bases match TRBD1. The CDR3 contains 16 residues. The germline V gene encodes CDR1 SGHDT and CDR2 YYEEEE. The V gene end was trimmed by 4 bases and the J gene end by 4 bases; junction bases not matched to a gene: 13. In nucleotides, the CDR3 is TGTGCCAGCAGCCCCCCATCAGGGTCAGGGGGCTATGGCTACACCTTC. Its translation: CASSPPSGSGGYGYTF.

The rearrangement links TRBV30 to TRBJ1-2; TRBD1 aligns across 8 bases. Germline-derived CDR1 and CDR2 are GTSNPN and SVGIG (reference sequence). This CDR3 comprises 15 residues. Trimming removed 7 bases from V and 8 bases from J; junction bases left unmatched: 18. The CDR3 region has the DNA TGTGCCTCAGGGGGCAGGGTAGATCGTCTCCAGGGCTACACCTTC. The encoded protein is CASGGRVDRLQGYTF.

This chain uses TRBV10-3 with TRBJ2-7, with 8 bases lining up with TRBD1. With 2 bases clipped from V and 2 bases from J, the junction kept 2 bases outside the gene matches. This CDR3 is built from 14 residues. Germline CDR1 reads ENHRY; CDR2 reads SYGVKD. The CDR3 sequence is CAISEGQGPYEQYF. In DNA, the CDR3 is TGTGCCATCAGTGAGGGACAGGGACCCTACGAGCAGTACTTC.

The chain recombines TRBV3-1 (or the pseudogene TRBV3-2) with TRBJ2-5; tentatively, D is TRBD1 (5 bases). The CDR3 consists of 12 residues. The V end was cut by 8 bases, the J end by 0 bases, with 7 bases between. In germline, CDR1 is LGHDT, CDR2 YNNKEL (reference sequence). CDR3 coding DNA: TGTGCCAGCGCAGGGAACCAAGAGACCCAGTACTTC. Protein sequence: CASAGNQETQYF.

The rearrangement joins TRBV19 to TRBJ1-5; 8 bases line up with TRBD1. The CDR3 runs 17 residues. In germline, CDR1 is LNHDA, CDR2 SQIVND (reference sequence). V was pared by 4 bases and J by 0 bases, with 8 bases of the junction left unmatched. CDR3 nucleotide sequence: TGTGCCAGTAGTACAGACAGGGGCGGAAGTAGCAATCAGCCCCAGCATTTT. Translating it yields CASSTDRGGSSNQPQHF.